Listed below are T cell receptor beta chains from one sample, sequenced in a study of beta chain features in type 1 diabetes. TCRdb's table, derived via immunoSEQ multiplex PCR, lists solely in-frame clones and lacks some. The table shows fewer than 400,000 clones, with 6.5% to 10% occurring only once. Sequencing used central memory CD4+ T cells from blood. The source is a woman under 30 in good health. CDR3s include the opening cysteine and the closing phenylalanine or tryptophan. D genes are given only for firm matches. Only some rows state a clone size, as once, few, many or a class for expanded clones.

TRBJ2-7	TRBV28	few	TRBD2	TGTGCCAGCAGTGTAAGCGGGAGCCTCTACGAGCAGTACTTC	CASSVSGSLYEQYF
TRBJ1-2	TRBV6-1	NA	NA	TGTGCCAGCAGCCTGGACGGAGGAGTCCCTAAAGGCTACACCTTC	CASSLDGGVPKGYTF
TRBJ1-3	TRBV29-1	few	NA	TGCAGCGTTGCATCTACAGGCTCTGGAAACACCATATATTTT	CSVASTGSGNTIYF
TRBJ2-7	TRBV18	NA	TRBD2	TGTGCCAGCTCATCTAGACTAGCGGGAGCTGGCGAGCAGTACTTC	CASSSRLAGAGEQYF
TRBJ2-5	TRBV2	NA	TRBD1	TGTGCCAGCGAGAACGCGGCGGGACAGGGAAAAGAGACCCAGTACTTC	CASENAAGQGKETQYF
TRBJ2-2	TRBV7-2	NA	NA	TGTGCCAGCCATACGAGTCCGAACACCGGGGAGCTGTTTTTT	CASHTSPNTGELFF
TRBJ2-3	TRBV15	NA	NA	TGTGCCACCAGCAGGGGGGCCAGACCAACCACAGATACGCAGTATTTT	CATSRGARPTTDTQYF
TRBJ2-5	TRBV25-1	few	NA	TGTGCCAGCTCTCCGAGATCGGGGCGGGGCGGACGAGAGACCCAGTACTTC	CASSPRSGRGGRETQYF
TRBJ2-5	TRBV6-6	NA	TRBD1	TGTGCCAGCAGGCTCTCCGACAGGGGAGAGACCCAGTACTTC	CASRLSDRGETQYF
TRBJ2-3	TRBV5-6	NA	NA	TGTGCCAGCAGTCTAAAGCTCGGGGACGATACGCAGTATTTT	CASSLKLGDDTQYF
TRBJ2-6	TRBV7-3	NA	NA	TGTGCCAGCAGCTTAAGGAACAGGGATGGGGCCAACGTCCTGACTTTC	CASSLRNRDGANVLTF
TRBJ1-3	TRBV7-2	many	NA	TGTGCCAGCAGCGCGTCTGGAAACACCATATATTTT	CASSASGNTIYF
TRBJ1-5	TRBV6-6	few	NA	TGTGCCAGAAGAGGGGTTCAGCCCCAGCATTTT	CARRGVQPQHF
TRBJ2-3	TRBV15	NA	NA	TGTGCCACCAGCAGAGGAGGCGGATATAGCACAGATACGCAGTATTTT	CATSRGGGYSTDTQYF
TRBJ2-1	TRBV18	few	TRBD2	TGTGCCAGCTCACCACTACTTGGCGGGAGTACTGCACACAATGAGCAGTTCTTC	CASSPLLGGSTAHNEQFF
TRBJ2-7	TRBV7-2	few	TRBD1	TGTGCCAGCAGCCCGAGGACAGGGATCTACGAGCAGTACTTC	CASSPRTGIYEQYF
TRBJ2-7	TRBV29-1	NA	NA	TGCAGCGTCACAAAGTCGGACGAGCAGTACTTC	CSVTKSDEQYF
TRBJ2-3	TRBV27	few	NA	TGTGCCAGCAGCCCCGTGCGATTACTCGGGGCCACAGATACGCAGTATTTT	CASSPVRLLGATDTQYF
TRBJ1-4	TRBV27	few	TRBD1	TGTGCCAGCAGTTTTAACAGGGGCGAAAAACTGTTTTTT	CASSFNRGEKLFF
TRBJ2-1	TRBV5-1	NA	NA	TGCGCCAGCAGCTTGGCCCAGCCGGGGGATGAGCAGTTCTTC	CASSLAQPGDEQFF
TRBJ2-7	TRBV7-2	few	TRBD2	TGTGCCAGCAGCCCAGTGAGTGGGATGGGACTAGCGGGAGCCTACGAGCAGTACTTC	CASSPVSGMGLAGAYEQYF
TRBJ2-1	TRBV5-6	few	NA	TGTGCCAGCAGCTTGATCGCATACAATGAGCAGTTCTTC	CASSLIAYNEQFF
TRBJ2-5	TRBV21-1	NA	NA	TGTGCCAGCAGCACGGGACTATCGTACCAAGAGACCCAGTACTTC	CASSTGLSYQETQYF
TRBJ2-1	TRBV7-9	few	NA	TGTGCCAGCAGCAGGGGGGGTAACAATGAGCAGTTCTTC	CASSRGGNNEQFF
TRBJ1-2	TRBV5-6	few	NA	TGTGCCAGCGGATACTTACAAGCCGGCAGCTATGGCTACACCTTC	CASGYLQAGSYGYTF
TRBJ1-5	TRBV18	few	TRBD1	TGTGCCAGCTCACCCAAGACAGGGAGCAATCAGCCCCAGCATTTT	CASSPKTGSNQPQHF
TRBJ2-1	TRBV5-4	few	NA	TGTGCCAGCAGCCGGGATTCTGGGTCCTACAATGAGCAGTTCTTC	CASSRDSGSYNEQFF
TRBJ2-7	TRBV6-6	NA	NA	TGTGCCAGCAGTTTCTATAGTGGTAGCTCCTACGAGCAGTACTTC	CASSFYSGSSYEQYF
TRBJ1-1	TRBV5-6	NA	NA	TGTGCCAGCAGCCTCGCCCCCGGGAGGAACACTGAAGCTTTCTTT	CASSLAPGRNTEAFF
TRBJ2-1	TRBV2	few	NA	TGTGCCAGCAGTGCGGACAATGAGCAGTTCTTC	CASSADNEQFF
TRBJ2-1	TRBV11-2	few	NA	TGTGCCAGCAGCCGAAAGGTAGGAGGGGGCAATGAGCAGTTCTTC	CASSRKVGGGNEQFF
TRBJ2-3	TRBV7-8	NA	NA	TGTGCCAGCAGCTTTCGGGAGTACACAGATACGCAGTATTTT	CASSFREYTDTQYF
TRBJ1-5	TRBV27	few	NA	TGTGCCAGCAGGAGGGGGAATCAGCCCCAGCATTTT	CASRRGNQPQHF
TRBJ2-5	TRBV5-1	NA	NA	TGCGCCAGCAGCTTGGCGCATCAAGAGACCCAGTACTTC	CASSLAHQETQYF
TRBJ2-1	TRBV7-2	NA	TRBD2	TGTGCCAGCAGCTTAGTTTCGAGCGGGAGAAGGTTTTTCTTC	CASSLVSSGRRFFF
TRBJ2-1	TRBV14	many	NA	TGTGCCAGCAGCCGGACGGGAGTCACCTACAATGAGCAGTTCTTC	CASSRTGVTYNEQFF
TRBJ2-5	TRBV9	few	TRBD1	TGTGCCAGCAGCGCGACCGGGACAGGCGATGGGACCCAGTACTTC	CASSATGTGDGTQYF
TRBJ1-2	TRBV18	NA	TRBD1	TGTGCCAGCTCACCAGGAACAGGGGATTCGTATGGCTACACCTTC	CASSPGTGDSYGYTF
TRBJ1-5	TRBV28	NA	NA	TGTGCCAGCAGCACACCCCAGGATGGGGGATCATATCAGCCCCAGCATTTT	CASSTPQDGGSYQPQHF
TRBJ2-7	TRBV18	NA	TRBD1	TGTGCCAGCTCACCGGACAGGGCTGCCGAGCAGTACTTC	CASSPDRAAEQYF
TRBJ2-1	TRBV19	few	TRBD2	TGTGCCAGTAGCGGGACTAGCGGGAGGGCGGCCAATGAGCAGTTCTTC	CASSGTSGRAANEQFF
TRBJ2-1	TRBV11-2	NA	TRBD2	TGTGCCAGCAGCTGGGGGACTAGCGGAAATGAGCAGTTCTTC	CASSWGTSGNEQFF
TRBJ2-5	TRBV7-8	few	TRBD1	TGTGCCAGCAGCACCAAGACAGGGGCAAGAGAGACCCAGTACTTC	CASSTKTGARETQYF
TRBJ2-3	TRBV2	NA	NA	TGTGCCAGCAACCTGGCAGATACGCAGTATTTT	CASNLADTQYF
TRBJ2-2	TRBV27	NA	NA	TGTGCCAGCAGACTGGCAGCGTCGAACACCGGGGAGCTGTTTTTT	CASRLAASNTGELFF
TRBJ2-5	TRBV19	NA	NA	TGTGCCAGTAGTCCTCGACAACAAGAGACCCAGTACTTC	CASSPRQQETQYF
TRBJ2-6	TRBV29-1	NA	TRBD1	TGCAGCGTCGGACAGGGGGGCCGCCGCGGGGCCAACGTCCTGACTTTC	CSVGQGGRRGANVLTF
TRBJ2-1	TRBV4-3	NA	NA	TGCGCCAGCAGCCAAGATTCCGTTTTTACCCTTAGCGCCAATGAGCAGTTCTTC	CASSQDSVFTLSANEQFF
TRBJ1-5	TRBV7-3	NA	NA	TGTGCCAGCAGCGGCGGCAACAATCAGCCCCAGCATTTT	CASSGGNNQPQHF
TRBJ2-1	TRBV19	NA	NA	TGTGCCAGTAGTATAGAACTAGGCGGGACTCGTACATCCTACAATGAGCAGTTCTTC	CASSIELGGTRTSYNEQFF
TRBJ2-2	TRBV2	NA	TRBD2	TGTGCCAGCGGACCTCCTAGCGGGAGTATTCGGGCCGGGGAGCTGTTTTTT	CASGPPSGSIRAGELFF
TRBJ1-2	TRBV5-4	few	TRBD1	TGTGCCAGCAGCTCCCGACAGGGGGTCGGCTACACCTTC	CASSSRQGVGYTF
TRBJ2-7	TRBV6-5	NA	NA	TGTGCCAGCAGTTCTTTACTGAGCTCCTACGAGCAGTACTTC	CASSSLLSSYEQYF
TRBJ2-3	TRBV11-2	few	NA	TGTGCCTCCCGAACGGGGCAGAGCACAGATACGCAGTATTTT	CASRTGQSTDTQYF